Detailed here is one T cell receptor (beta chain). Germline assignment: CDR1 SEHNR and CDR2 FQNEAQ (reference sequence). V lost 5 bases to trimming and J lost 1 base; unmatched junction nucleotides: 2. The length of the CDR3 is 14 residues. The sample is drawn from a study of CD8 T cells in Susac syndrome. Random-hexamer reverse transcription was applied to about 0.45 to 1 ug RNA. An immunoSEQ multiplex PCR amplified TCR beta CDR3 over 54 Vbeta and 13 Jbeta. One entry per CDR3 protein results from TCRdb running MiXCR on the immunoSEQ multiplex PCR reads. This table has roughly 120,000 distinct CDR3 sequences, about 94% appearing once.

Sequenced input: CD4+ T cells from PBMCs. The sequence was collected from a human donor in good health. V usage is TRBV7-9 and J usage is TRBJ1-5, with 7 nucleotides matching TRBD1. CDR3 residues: CASSQTGSNQPQHF. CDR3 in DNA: TGTGCCAGCAGCCAGACAGGGAGCAATCAGCCCCAGCATTTT.